The next 18 T cell receptor beta chains were all read from a single sample in a study of T cells after yellow fever vaccination (dated by TCRdb to between 2017 and 2020). The sample's treatment or condition, from its label and the paper: live attenuated yellow fever vaccine strain. Libraries were made using 5' RACE. The listed sequencing device is Illumina HiSeq 2500. Using fastp trimming at Q25 and MiXCR clonotype assembly, TCRdb reanalyzed the public sequencing data and kept in-frame beta chains. Under each unique CDR3 protein, matching rows form one entry showing the most common genes and DNA. The sample profile shows 100,000 to 150,000 distinct CDR3 sequences; roughly 6.8% of them were found once. In total, the top ten clones hold roughly 2.5% of the sample. The material sequenced was CD4+ T cells sorted from PBMCs, taken roughly 45 days after the first yellow fever vaccination. The source is a man aged 18 to 35 who received the YFV17D yellow fever vaccine.

This clonotype appeared many times. The junction and the germline gene differ at one end; a read error may be behind it. The gene calls are TRBV7-7 and TRBJ2-5; tentatively, D is TRBD1 or TRBD2 (6 bases each). CDR1 is SSHAT and CDR2 is FNYEAQ in the germline V gene (reference sequence). This CDR3 has 15 amino acids. CDR3 in DNA: TGTGCTAGCAGCTTAGGGGGGACTTGGCAAGAGACCCAGTACTTC. Translation gives CASSLGGTWQETQYF.

In this sample, this clonotype turned up many times. The rearrangement links TRBV18 to TRBJ1-6; D unresolved. The CDR3 covers 13 residues. Trimming left V 5 bases short and J 7 bases short, with 9 bases between. Germline V gene data show CDR1 as KGHSH and CDR2 as LQKENI. CDR3 bases: TGTGCCAGCTCAGGGCAGGAGAATTCACCCCTCCACTTT. Translated: CASSGQENSPLHF.

As regards this clonotype: Germline and junction disagree at one end, which may indicate a read error. The gene calls are TRBV7-9 and TRBJ1-1, with 8 bases identical to TRBD1. The CDR3 length is 15 residues. CDR1 is SEHNR, CDR2 FQNEAQ, per germline (reference sequence). The CDR3 nucleotides are TGTGCCAGCAGCTTCCGGACAGGGAGGAACGCTGAAGCTTTCTTT. It encodes CASSFRTGRNAEAFF.

This clonotype was recorded at least ten times. The chain employs TRBV7-6 and TRBJ2-2; D tentatively fits TRBD1 or TRBD2 (5 bases each). V was clipped by 5 bases and J by 5 bases, with 18 bases between them. Per germline, CDR1 SGHVS and CDR2 FNYEAQ. The CDR3 covers 16 residues. The CDR3 here is CASSTPRGRRTGELFF. The CDR3 DNA sequence: TGTGCCAGCAGCACCCCAAGGGGCCGGAGGACCGGGGAGCTGTTTTTT.

This clonotype was found many times. V usage is TRBV15 and J usage is TRBJ1-4; D not resolved. The CDR3 totals 14 residues. Germline V gene data show CDR1 as LNHNV and CDR2 as YYDKDF (reference sequence). Trimming cost V 1 base and J 11 bases, with 14 bases left between them. In DNA form, the CDR3 reads TGTGCCACCAGCAGAGGGTTCGTACGGGATAAACTGTTTTTT. This gives the protein CATSRGFVRDKLFF.

This clonotype came up many times. The V and J genes are TRBV20-1 and TRBJ1-2; 7 bases align to TRBD1. From germline, CDR1 is DFQATT and CDR2 SNEGSKA (reference sequence). J was trimmed by 0 bases and V by 3 bases; bases with no gene match: 7. This CDR3 contains 15 residues. The CDR3, as DNA: TGCAGTGCTAGCCGTGACAGGGCTGCTAACTATGGCTACACCTTC. Its protein product is CSASRDRAANYGYTF.

This clonotype was seen ten or more times. The V gene is TRBV7-2, the J gene TRBJ1-2, with 11 bases aligning to TRBD1. The ends lost 4 bases at V and 5 bases at J; junction bases unmatched: 6. This CDR3 region has 15 residues. Germline V gene data show CDR1 as SGHTA and CDR2 as FQGNSA. The CDR3 reads CASSSRDRGGYGYTF. The CDR3 DNA is TGTGCCAGCAGCTCCCGGGACAGGGGGGGGTATGGCTACACCTTC.

The table lists this clonotype with many counts. The chain combines TRBV4-2 with TRBJ2-3; D not certain. Germline assignment: CDR1 LGHNA and CDR2 YNFKEQ. V lost 1 base to trimming and J lost 2 bases, with 7 bases between them. CDR3 size: 14 residues. CDR3 protein: CASSQALNTDTQYF. CDR3 DNA: TGTGCCAGCAGCCAAGCACTGAACACAGATACGCAGTATTTT.

On this clonotype: A much bigger clone sits one base away, suggesting this may be a read error. The chain recombines TRBV12-3 or TRBV12-4 with TRBJ2-1, with D possibly called TRBD1 or TRBD2 (7 bases each). The CDR3 extends over 16 amino acids. The CDR3 is CASSLAGGGSYNEQLF. The CDR3 DNA reads TGTGCCAGCAGTTTAGCGGGAGGGGGCTCCTACAATGAGCAGTTATTC.

This sequence joins TRBV5-4 and TRBJ2-5, with 7 bases that match TRBD2. This CDR3 has 15 residues. Germline values: CDR1 SGHNT, CDR2 YYREEE (reference sequence). The trim removed 3 bases at V and 1 base at J, leaving 6 bases unmatched. The CDR3 reads CASSWTSRPQETQYF. CDR3 DNA sequence: TGTGCCAGCAGCTGGACTAGTCGGCCCCAAGAGACCCAGTACTTC.

This clonotype has a count of ten or more. The CDR3 reads CSASGTAYYEQYF. The CDR3 coding sequence is TGCAGTGCTAGCGGGACAGCATACTACGAGCAGTACTTC. V and J are TRBV20-1 and TRBJ2-7; 7 nucleotides align to TRBD1. V was clipped by 3 bases and J by 3 bases; unmatched bases: 5. The length of the CDR3 is 13 residues. Germline CDR1 and CDR2: DFQATT and SNEGSKA (reference sequence).

This clonotype was picked up many times. The chain has TRBV2 and TRBJ2-7; the match to TRBD1 covers 10 bases. The CDR3 consists of 15 residues. Germline CDR1 and CDR2: SNHLY and FYNNEI. Germline trimming cut 3 bases from V and 5 bases from J; bases unmatched to any gene: 7. The CDR3 DNA is TGTGCCAGCAGTGAGAGGGGGACAGGGGTGAACGAGCAGTACTTC. Protein product: CASSERGTGVNEQYF.

In this sample, this clonotype turned up a few times. V and J are TRBV5-1 and TRBJ2-1; D possibly corresponds to TRBD1 (6 bases). The germline CDR1 and CDR2 sequences are SGHRS and YFSETQ. The CDR3 has 15 amino acids. Trimming pared 2 bases from V and 3 bases from J, leaving 12 bases between. CDR3 protein: CASSFQGLLYNEQFF. The CDR3 DNA reads as TGCGCCAGCAGCTTTCAGGGGCTCCTCTACAATGAGCAGTTCTTC.

This clonotype has at least ten counts. This rearrangement joins TRBV5-1 to TRBJ1-1, with a tentative D call TRBD1 (5 bases). Trimming removed 0 bases from V and 7 bases from J, with 22 bases in between. The CDR3 extends over 17 amino acids. CDR1 SGHRS and CDR2 YFSETQ come from the germline V gene. CDR3 coding DNA: TGCGCCAGCAGCTTGGCCTTCAACCGGGACGCTAAGGATGAAGCTTTCTTT. Translated, it gives CASSLAFNRDAKDEAFF.

This clonotype has ten or more counts. The V gene is TRBV6-5, the J gene TRBJ2-3; 9 positions agree with TRBD1. Germline V gene lookup returns CDR1 MNHEY and CDR2 SVGAGI. This CDR3 comprises 17 residues. The V and J ends lost 2 bases and 5 bases, in that order; junction bases with no gene match: 11. CDR3 DNA: TGTGCCAGCAGTTACCCACCATCGCCGGGACAGGGAGATACGCAGTATTTT. It yields the protein CASSYPPSPGQGDTQYF.

This clonotype was recorded at least ten times. J is TRBJ2-2 and V is TRBV7-6; the D gene is possibly TRBD1 (6 bases). Germline values: CDR1 SGHVS, CDR2 FNYEAQ. V was clipped by 1 base and J by 4 bases, with 19 bases between them. The CDR3 has 18 residues. The CDR3 region is CASSLGTGITASTGELFF. The CDR3 nucleotides are TGTGCCAGCAGCTTAGGAACAGGGATTACGGCGAGCACCGGGGAGCTGTTTTTT.

Turning to this clonotype: Possible read error: a much larger clone is one base away. The genes are TRBV7-2 and TRBJ2-5; 8 bases line up with TRBD2. The CDR3 runs to 16 residues. Germline CDR1 SGHTA, CDR2 FQGNSA. J gave up 1 base and V 5 bases, and 9 bases lay outside the gene matches. As DNA, the CDR3 is TGTGCCAGCAGCACCCCTTCGGGGGGGATCCAAGAGACCCAGTACTTC. This translates into CASSTPSGGIQETQYF.

The sample holds many counts of this clonotype. CDR3 residues: CASSLAGTSYNEQFF. CDR3 in DNA: TGCGCCAGCAGTCTAGCGGGGACCTCCTACAATGAGCAGTTCTTC. This chain links TRBV4-1 with TRBJ2-1; 9 bases align to TRBD2. Germline V gene sequence: CDR1 MGHRA, CDR2 YSYEKL. The CDR3 has 15 amino acids. The V and J ends lost 6 bases and 0 bases, in that order; junction bases with no gene match: 3.